This T cell receptor (beta chain) was identified during a study of blood T cell repertoires in COVID-19. At the level of the study: In each case, the material was cDNA or gDNA derived from T cells, B-cell-depleted T cells, or PBMCs.

Profiling relied on immunoSEQ multiplex PCR, and the TCRdb table lists in-frame clones only, not all of them. The table records 95,000 to 150,000 clones, more than 70% of them present only once. V dropped 2 bases and J dropped 1; count of bases not matched to a gene: 0. Germline CDR1 MNHEY, CDR2 SVGAGI. CDR3 length equals 15 residues. There are a few counts of this clone. V usage is TRBV6-5 and J usage is TRBJ2-2, with 8 positions matching TRBD1. The material sequenced was peripheral blood. The source of this sequence is an older man with active or convalescent COVID-19. In DNA form, the CDR3 reads TGTGCCAGCAGTTACGGGACAGGGAACACCGGGGAGCTGTTTTTT. Translation: CASSYGTGNTGELFF.